The sequence of this T cell receptor (beta chain) was determined in a study of OX40 agonist ivuxolimab in advanced cancers. People who had autoimmune disease history or systemic immunosuppression were excluded. V dropped 5 bases and J dropped 1 base, with 17 bases sitting between them. The CDR3 contains 16 residues. The germline CDR1 and CDR2 sequences are MGHRA and YSYEKL. The data were produced by immunoSEQ multiplex PCR, yet TCRdb's version contains in-frame clones alone and is incomplete. The sample holds around 25,000 clones, roughly 85% seen once. V is TRBV4-1 and J is TRBJ1-1; D is perhaps TRBD1 (6 bases). The starting material was CD4+ or CD8+ T cells sorted from blood, obtained in a trial of the OX40 agonist ivuxolimab. The sequence was obtained from an adult with an advanced solid tumor such as melanoma, head and neck, liver or kidney cancer. The CDR3 bases are TGCGCCAGCAGCGCACGATCCGGGACAACGAACACTGAAGCTTTCTTT. Residues: CASSARSGTTNTEAFF.